The clone carrying this T cell receptor beta chain was observed a handful of times. The target antigen is unknown. This record comes from a study of beta chain features in type 1 diabetes. All of the isolated RNA was reverse transcribed, so expressed TCRB transcripts were sequenced. Produced via immunoSEQ multiplex PCR; TCRdb's table is partial and in-frame only. The sample carries approximately 250,000 clones, 15% to 20% recorded once. Study-wide results and caveats: Naive, central memory and Treg TCRB repertoires seemed to resemble each other more closely in patients than they did in healthy donors. Unsettled here was the matter of whether HLA type influences TCRB rearrangement. A moderate, significant TCRB CDR3 shortening appeared in type 1 diabetes across four CD4+ subsets.

Sequencing used naive CD4+ T cells from blood. The receptor was isolated from a young man with type 1 diabetes.

The CDR3 sequence: CASSQGNYGYTF. CDR3 DNA sequence: TGTGCCAGCAGTCAGGGGAACTATGGCTACACCTTC. This chain connects TRBV28 to TRBJ1-2; D perhaps matches TRBD1 (6 bases). The germline CDR1 and CDR2 sequences are MDHEN and SYDVKM. The V gene lost 5 bases and the J gene lost 2 bases, with 6 bases spanning the gap. This CDR3 region has 12 residues.